The 14 T cell receptor beta chains in this list originate from one sample, sequenced in a study of identical twins (dated by TCRdb to 2016 to 2017). The library came from 5' RACE. These reads were obtained on an Illumina HiSeq 2000. The raw public reads went through TCRdb reprocessing: fastp at Q25, MiXCR clone calling, in-frame beta chains kept. Rows are unified per CDR3 protein, each entry keeping the most common DNA and genes. This sample comprises 450,000 or so distinct CDR3 sequences, around 14% of them detected only once. About 0.52% of the sample is taken by the ten largest. Separately, the same data were catalogued under a study of yellow fever vaccine responses in identical twins.

Sequencing input: CD4+ T cells sorted from blood. These receptors all stem from a woman between 18 and 29 years old in good health.

This chain links TRBV3-1 with TRBJ2-4; D remains ambiguous. The CDR3 consists of 15 residues. From germline, CDR1 is LGHDT and CDR2 YNNKEL (reference sequence). V was shortened by 0 bases and J by 9 bases, with 15 bases between the two germline ends. The CDR3: CASSQEGALRIIQYF. In nucleotides, the CDR3 is TGTGCCAGCAGCCAAGAGGGCGCACTTAGAATCATTCAGTACTTC.

This chain connects TRBV5-6 to TRBJ2-1; D perhaps matches TRBD1 (6 bases). The CDR3 is 15 residues long. V lost 0 bases and J 5 bases, leaving 12 bases between the germline ends. Germline-derived CDR1 and CDR2 are SGHDT and YYEEEE. DNA of the CDR3: TGTGCCAGCAGCTTGGGTTACAGGGCGGACAATGAGCAGTTCTTC. Translation: CASSLGYRADNEQFF.

This clonotype was detected ten times or more. The chain uses TRBV3-1 and TRBJ2-2; D is ambiguous. V was shortened by 0 bases and J by 4 bases, with 6 bases between the two germline ends. The germline V gene has CDR1 LGHDT and CDR2 YNNKEL (reference sequence). The CDR3 consists of 14 residues. The CDR3 sequence is CASSQDPGTGELFF. CDR3 DNA: TGTGCCAGCAGCCAAGATCCGGGCACCGGGGAGCTGTTTTTT.

This clonotype has only a few counts. This chain connects TRBV29-1 to TRBJ1-2; perhaps TRBD1 as D (5 bases). The V and J ends lost 3 bases and 7 bases respectively, with 15 bases between them. Per the germline V gene, CDR1 is SQVTM and CDR2 is ANQGSEA. CDR3 length equals 13 residues. The CDR3 DNA reads as TGCAGCGTTGAGAAATACCGGGACGCTGGCTACACCTTC. Translated: CSVEKYRDAGYTF. Combining the CDR3 with reference TRBV29-1 and TRBJ1-2 gives the whole variable domain SAVISQKPSRDICQRGTSLTIQCQVDSQVTMMFWYRQQPGQSLTLIATANQGSEATYESGFVIDKFPISRPNLTFSTLTVSNMSPEDSSIYLCSVEKYRDAGYTFGSGTRLTVV.

The chain uses TRBV5-6 and TRBJ1-1, with D perhaps matching TRBD1 (5 bases). Deletions cut 2 bases from V and 1 base from J, with 6 bases between. Germline V gives CDR1 SGHDT, CDR2 YYEEEE. The CDR3 runs to 13 residues. The CDR3 loop reads CASSFDRNTEAFF. CDR3 coding DNA: TGTGCCAGCAGCTTTGACAGGAACACTGAAGCTTTCTTT.

In this sample, this clonotype turned up a few times. This sequence joins TRBV12-3 or TRBV12-4 and TRBJ1-2; 12 bases agree with TRBD1. The CDR3 runs to 14 residues. The V and J ends lost 6 bases and 8 bases, in that order; junction bases with no gene match: 7. The CDR3 DNA follows: TGTGCCAGCAGATCCGGGACAGGGGGCGCAGGCTACACCTTC. Translating it yields CASRSGTGGAGYTF.

The rearrangement joins TRBV20-1 to TRBJ2-1, with 11 bases that match TRBD2. This CDR3 is built from 14 residues. Germline V gene sequence: CDR1 DFQATT, CDR2 SNEGSKA (reference sequence). V lost 3 bases to trimming and J lost 7 bases; unmatched junction nucleotides: 5. The CDR3 DNA sequence: TGCAGTGCTAGGACTAGCGGGAAAGGAAATGAGCAGTTCTTC. Its protein product is CSARTSGKGNEQFF.

This clonotype was recorded many times. This chain uses TRBV5-1 with TRBJ2-2; TRBD1 aligns across 8 bases. In germline, CDR1 is SGHRS, CDR2 YFSETQ. The V and J ends lost 5 bases and 7 bases, in that order; junction bases with no gene match: 4. The CDR3 totals 13 residues. The CDR3 sequence is CASSGQGHGELFF. The CDR3 DNA is TGCGCCAGCAGTGGACAGGGTCACGGGGAGCTGTTTTTT.

This clonotype was picked up many times. The chain is built from TRBV20-1 and TRBJ2-5; perhaps TRBD2 as D (6 bases). V gave up 0 bases and J gave up 4 bases, with 12 bases separating them. Germline V gives CDR1 DFQATT, CDR2 SNEGSKA (reference sequence). The CDR3 sequence is 14 residues long. The CDR3 DNA sequence: TGCAGTGCTAGAGATCCGACTAGTGGAGAGACCCAGTACTTC. It translates to CSARDPTSGETQYF.

V gene TRBV5-1 combines with J gene TRBJ1-2, with D perhaps matching TRBD1 (5 bases). Trimming removed 0 bases at V and 6 bases at J, with 12 bases between. CDR1 and CDR2 (germline): SGHRS, YFSETQ. This CDR3 region has 14 residues. CDR3 sequence reads: CASSLASGGHGYTF. As DNA, the CDR3 is TGCGCCAGCAGCTTGGCTTCCGGGGGACATGGCTACACCTTC.

This clonotype was observed a few times. The rearrangement links TRBV11-2 to TRBJ2-5; 8 bases agree with TRBD2. The CDR3 runs 15 residues. Trimming took 0 bases from V and 1 from J; bases not matched to a gene: 1. Germline values: CDR1 SGHAT, CDR2 FQNNGV. The CDR3 DNA sequence: TGTGCCAGCAGCTTAGACGGACTAGCCCAAGAGACCCAGTACTTC. Translating it yields CASSLDGLAQETQYF.

This clonotype was found a few times. The J gene is TRBJ1-6, the V gene TRBV5-1, with D maybe TRBD1 (6 bases). Trimming stripped 5 bases from V and 9 bases from J, with 15 bases between. The CDR3 covers 14 residues. The germline gives CDR1 SGHRS, CDR2 YFSETQ. The chain's CDR3 is CASRATGSISPLHF. CDR3 nucleotides: TGCGCCAGCAGAGCTACAGGGAGCATTTCACCCCTCCACTTT.

This sequence joins TRBV7-8 and TRBJ2-1; 10 bases are shared with TRBD2. The V and J ends lost 6 bases and 7 bases, in that order; junction bases with no gene match: 12. This CDR3 is built from 16 residues. CDR1 is SGHVS and CDR2 is FQNEAQ in the germline V gene. CDR3 in DNA: TGTGCCAGCAGTCATATTAGCGGGAGGAAGTCGAATGAGCAGTTCTTC. This sequence encodes CASSHISGRKSNEQFF.

The genes are TRBV9 and TRBJ2-7; D possibly uses TRBD1 or TRBD2 (5 bases each). The V and J ends lost 1 base and 3 bases respectively, with 14 bases between them. This CDR3 comprises 15 residues. Germline assignment: CDR1 SGDLS and CDR2 YYNGEE. The CDR3 bases are TGTGCCAGCAGCGTAAGTCCCTGGGGGAGCTACGAGCAGTACTTC. The encoded protein is CASSVSPWGSYEQYF.